A selection of T cell receptor beta chains follows, all from one sample in a study of blood T cell repertoires in COVID-19. Sequencing used immunoSEQ multiplex PCR; TCRdb keeps in-frame clones, though not all of them. Of around 60,000 clones in the sample, approximately 78% were seen once. The specimen sequenced was peripheral blood. These receptors all stem from a man aged 80 or over with acute or convalescent COVID-19. CDR3s include the opening cysteine and the closing phenylalanine or tryptophan. D genes are given only for firm matches. The listing skips clone size in some rows; elsewhere it reads once, few, many or a size class.

TRBJ2-5 TRBV5-1 TRBD1 . CASSLEPRQGAETQYF TGCGCCAGCAGCTTGGAGCCGAGACAGGGGGCAGAGACCCAGTACTTC
TRBJ1-6 TRBV9 . . CASSPSRGSPLHF TGTGCCAGCAGCCCCTCCAGGGGTTCACCCCTCCACTTT
TRBJ1-3 TRBV10-2 . . CASTGEGPSGNTIYF TGCGCCAGCACCGGGGAGGGGCCCTCTGGAAACACCATATATTTT
TRBJ2-5 TRBV5-5 . . CASSLAGGRETQYF TGTGCCAGCAGCTTGGCCGGGGGGCGCGAGACCCAGTACTTC
TRBJ1-1 TRBV18 TRBD1 . CASSPPWGTGAMNTEAFF TGTGCCAGCTCACCACCGTGGGGGACAGGGGCCATGAACACTGAAGCTTTCTTT
TRBJ1-4 TRBV4-2 TRBD1 . CASSPGRQGVDEKLFF TGTGCCAGCAGCCCCGGGAGACAGGGGGTTGATGAAAAACTGTTTTTT
TRBJ1-1 TRBV29-1 . . CSAGPPQNTEAFF TGCAGCGCCGGTCCCCCTCAGAACACTGAAGCTTTCTTT
TRBJ1-2 TRBV4-2 TRBD1 . CASSPRGQGSSLGYTF TGTGCCAGCAGCCCTAGGGGACAGGGCTCCTCTCTCGGCTACACCTTC
TRBJ1-2 TRBV7-9 TRBD1 . CASSLSGGGYTF TGTGCCAGCAGCTTATCAGGGGGTGGCTACACCTTC
TRBJ2-2 TRBV15 . few CATSRPLGRLSNTGELFF TGTGCCACCAGCCGCCCCCTGGGCCGACTATCGAACACCGGGGAGCTGTTTTTT